This TCR beta chain emerged from a study of Graves' ophthalmopathy and Graves' hyperthyroidism. This clonotype was found many times. The germline gene is not matched at one end of the junction; a read error may be the cause. As the template, RNA transcripts were used to amplify TCR beta CDR3 regions. The first round was an RT-PCR with HTBI primers, and the second round was a multiplex PCR. TCRdb recomputed calls from the multiplex PCR reads with MiXCR, one row per CDR3 protein. The table has 360,000 or so distinct CDR3 sequences, around 17% seen once. Germline CDR1 is LGHNT and CDR2 is FRNRAP. This CDR3 is 13 amino acids long.

The J gene is TRBJ2-5, the V gene TRBV12-5; D is unresolved. The TCR sequence derives from a young woman with Graves' ophthalmopathy. The sample was peripheral blood. The CDR3 is CASGLAVREAQYF. The CDR3 DNA is TGTGCTAGTGGTTTGGCAGTAAGAGAGGCCCAGTACTTC.